A single sample is the source of the 24 T cell receptor beta chains below, sequenced in a study of blood T cell repertoires in COVID-19. The protocol was immunoSEQ multiplex PCR, while the TCRdb copy is restricted to in-frame clones and leaves out a portion. The data show tens of thousands of clones, around 88% seen once. The sequenced material came from peripheral blood. These receptors were obtained from a man between 60 and 75 years old with acute or convalescent COVID-19.

CDR3 in amino acids: CASSQGLAGGLETQYF. CDR3 DNA sequence: TGTGCCAGCAGCCAGGGACTAGCGGGGGGGCTTGAGACCCAGTACTTC. This chain joins TRBV7-8 and TRBJ2-5, with TRBD2 identical over 16 bases. CDR1 and CDR2 from the germline V gene are SGHVS and FQNEAQ. The CDR3 runs 16 residues. The J segment lost 5 bases and the V segment lost 5 bases, leaving 5 bases of the junction unmatched. The full variable domain, completed using reference TRBV7-8 and TRBJ2-5, is GAGVSQSPRYKVAKRGQDVALRCDPISGHVSLFWYQQALGQGPEFLTYFQNEAQLDKSGLPSDRFFAERPEGSVSTLKIQRTQQEDSAVYLCASSQGLAGGLETQYFGPGTRLLVL.

This clone was counted between two and nine times. The chain joins TRBV7-9 to TRBJ1-2; perhaps TRBD1 as D (5 bases). In germline, CDR1 is SEHNR, CDR2 FQNEAQ (reference sequence). Trimming stripped 3 bases from V and 7 bases from J, with 15 bases between. The CDR3 is made up of 14 amino acids. The CDR3 nucleotides read TGTGCCAGCAGCTTCCCAGGGATAAGGTCTGGCTACACCTTC. It is translated as CASSFPGIRSGYTF.

The J gene is TRBJ1-2, the V gene TRBV6-2 or TRBV6-3, with D possibly TRBD1 on 5 matching bases. The CDR3 has 13 residues. Germline V lookup: CDR1 MNHEY, CDR2 SVGEGT. Trimming left V 1 base short and J 8 bases short, with 11 bases between. The DNA for the CDR3 is TGTGCCAGCAGTTACTGGGGCACGGGCGGCTACACCTTC. It codes for CASSYWGTGGYTF.

This clone was seen just once. In DNA form, the CDR3 reads TGTGCCAGCAGCCAAGACGGCAGGGTACAGACCCAGTACTTC. Translation gives CASSQDGRVQTQYF. The rearrangement joins TRBV14 to TRBJ2-5; TRBD1 might be the D (5 bases). The germline V gene encodes CDR1 SGHDN and CDR2 FVKESK. V was clipped by 0 bases and J by 6 bases, with 11 bases between them. The CDR3 sequence is 14 residues long. Complete variable domain (other parts from reference TRBV14 and TRBJ2-5): EAGVTQFPSHSVIEKGQTVTLRCDPISGHDNLYWYRRVMGKEIKFLLHFVKESKQDESGMPNNRFLAERTGGTYSTLKVQPAELEDSGVYFCASSQDGRVQTQYFGPGTRLLVL.

The genes are TRBV11-3 and TRBJ2-3, with TRBD1 matching over 10 bases. Germline lookup yields CDR1 SGHNT and CDR2 YENEEA. The CDR3 has 16 residues. The junction had 6 bases not matched to a gene; V was cut back by 2 bases and J by 4 bases. CDR3 bases: TGTGCCAGCAGCTTATCTGGACAGGGGGGATCAGATACGCAGTATTTT. This codes for CASSLSGQGGSDTQYF.

In the case of this clone: The limits of the CDR3 on the DNA are not certain, so only TCRdb's listed CDR3 is given. The chain carries TRBV21-1 and TRBJ1-2; TRBD1, the D gene given by the table, was not confirmed from the DNA. TRBV21-1 has pseudogene status. From its first to its last residue, the CDR3 has 15 amino acids. The CDR3 reads CASSKDWGQGAGYTF.

This chain uses TRBV30 with TRBJ1-1, with 9 bases aligning to TRBD1. The CDR3 spans 14 residues. Germline-derived CDR1 and CDR2 are GTSNPN and SVGIG (reference sequence). Trimming removed 4 bases from V and 4 bases from J; junction bases left unmatched: 7. CDR3 sequence reads: CAWNRDRVSTEAFF. The DNA for the CDR3 is TGTGCCTGGAATAGGGACAGGGTTTCCACTGAAGCTTTCTTT.

This clone was seen a single time. V usage is TRBV7-3 and J usage is TRBJ1-1; 9 nucleotides line up with TRBD1. V was clipped by 5 bases and J by 6 bases; unmatched bases: 4. CDR3 length equals 13 residues. Germline CDR1 reads SGHTA; CDR2 reads FQGTGA. CDR3 bases: TGTGCCAGCAGCCGGACAGGGGTGGCTGAAGCTTTCTTT. Translated, it gives CASSRTGVAEAFF.

The chain couples TRBV19 to TRBJ1-6, with 9 nucleotides matching TRBD1. The germline CDR1 and CDR2 sequences are LNHDA and SQIVND (reference sequence). V shed 4 bases and J 9 bases; nucleotides not matched to a gene: 7. CDR3 length: 15 residues. This CDR3 is CASSKWTGEGSPLHF. DNA for the CDR3: TGTGCCAGTAGTAAATGGACAGGGGAAGGTTCACCCCTCCACTTT.

CDR3 in amino acids: CASRARQGNGNTIYF. The CDR3, as DNA: TGTGCCAGCAGAGCCAGACAGGGTAATGGAAACACCATATATTTT. The chain carries TRBV6-1 and TRBJ1-3; 7 bases align to TRBD1. Germline V gene data show CDR1 as MNHNS and CDR2 as SASEGT. There are 15 residues in the CDR3. V lost 6 bases to trimming and J lost 3 bases; unmatched junction nucleotides: 8.

Only one count was recorded for this clone. The chain links TRBV5-1 to TRBJ2-1; 7 bases agree with TRBD2. Germline CDR1 SGHRS, CDR2 YFSETQ. The CDR3 is made up of 12 amino acids. J gave up 15 bases and V 4 bases, and 10 bases lay outside the gene matches. The CDR3 sequence is CASSAQGGLGFF. Here the CDR3 DNA reads TGCGCCAGCAGCGCCCAGGGAGGGTTAGGGTTCTTC.

The genes are TRBV5-1 and TRBJ2-5; 7 bases are shared with TRBD2. J lost 7 bases, V lost 2 bases, and 17 bases had no gene match. Per the germline V gene, CDR1 is SGHRS and CDR2 is YFSETQ. This CDR3 spans 17 amino acids. The CDR3 DNA reads TGCGCCAGCAGCTTTCCGACTAGCCGGCTCACCTCAGGGACCCAGTACTTC. It yields the protein CASSFPTSRLTSGTQYF.

V and J are TRBV7-9 and TRBJ1-6; the D gene is possibly TRBD1 (5 bases). Per the germline V gene, CDR1 is SEHNR and CDR2 is FQNEAQ (reference sequence). The V gene lost 5 bases and the J gene lost 0 bases, with 11 bases spanning the gap. The CDR3 loop spans 16 amino acids. The DNA of the CDR3 is TGTGCCAGCAGCCAGGGTCCGAGCTCCTATAATTCACCCCTCCACTTT. It is translated as CASSQGPSSYNSPLHF.

This chain links TRBV6-1 with TRBJ2-5; D is unclear. V lost 2 bases, J lost 2 bases, and 15 bases lay in between. The germline gives CDR1 MNHNS, CDR2 SASEGT. The length of the CDR3 is 16 residues. CDR3 coding DNA: TGTGCCAGCAGTGAACAACCGCCACAGTTACAAGAGACCCAGTACTTC. Encoded protein: CASSEQPPQLQETQYF.

The gene calls are TRBV9 and TRBJ2-1; 14 bases agree with TRBD2. Germline-derived CDR1 and CDR2 are SGDLS and YYNGEE. The CDR3 has 20 amino acids. The junction had 16 bases not matched to a gene; V was cut back by 3 bases and J by 5 bases. The DNA of the CDR3 is TGTGCCAGCAGCGCCCAGACCCCCCGGACTAGCGGGGGGCCTAACAATGAGCAGTTCTTC. This encodes CASSAQTPRTSGGPNNEQFF.

With respect to this clone: A much larger clone sits a single nucleotide away, making a read error possible. Different DNA sequences within this sample yield the same CDR3. V is TRBV7-8 and J is TRBJ2-7, with no clear D. The CDR3 has 12 amino acids. The germline V gene has CDR1 SGHVS and CDR2 FQNEAQ. The DNA of the CDR3 is TGTGCCAGTAGCTTCCTAGACTACGAGCAGTACTTC. Its protein product is CASSFLDYEQYF.

This clone appeared once. V and J are TRBV13 and TRBJ2-5, with 7 bases lining up with TRBD1. Germline-derived CDR1 and CDR2 are PRHDT and FYEKMQ (reference sequence). The V gene end was trimmed by 0 bases and the J gene end by 5 bases; junction bases not matched to a gene: 0. This CDR3 has 13 residues. CDR3 nucleotide sequence: TGTGCCAGCAGCTTAGGACAGGGGGAGACCCAGTACTTC. It yields the protein CASSLGQGETQYF.

This chain joins TRBV10-3 and TRBJ1-6; 7 bases line up with TRBD1. With 0 bases clipped from V and 5 bases from J, the junction kept 4 bases outside the gene matches. The CDR3 runs to 16 residues. Germline V lookup: CDR1 ENHRY, CDR2 SYGVKD. CDR3 sequence (DNA): TGTGCCATCAGTGAGTCGAAGGGGGCCAATAATTCACCCCTCCACTTT. Translation: CAISESKGANNSPLHF.

The V call is TRBV3-1 (or the pseudogene TRBV3-2), the J call TRBJ1-1; no clear D. Germline CDR1 is LGHDT and CDR2 is YNNKEL (reference sequence). The V end was cut by 8 bases, the J end by 4 bases, with 11 bases between. The CDR3 loop spans 12 amino acids. The CDR3 nucleotides read TGTGCCAGCCTGTGGTGTAGCACTGAAGCTTTCTTT. Protein product: CASLWCSTEAFF.

The V and J genes are TRBV27 and TRBJ1-1, with D possibly matching TRBD1 (5 bases). The germline gives CDR1 MNHEY, CDR2 SMNVEV (reference sequence). The CDR3 extends over 14 amino acids. The V gene lost 7 bases and the J gene lost 1 base, with 13 bases spanning the gap. The chain's CDR3 is CASNRGSTNTEAFF. In DNA form, the CDR3 reads TGTGCCAGCAACCGGGGGAGTACGAACACTGAAGCTTTCTTT.

The chain carries TRBV9 and TRBJ1-3, with 8 bases that match TRBD1. The CDR3 loop spans 18 amino acids. Germline loops: CDR1 SGDLS, CDR2 YYNGEE. Trimming at V came to 3 bases and at J to 0 bases, leaving 11 bases not matched to a gene. The CDR3 DNA follows: TGTGCCAGCAGCGCCATGGACAGGGTCTCAACCTCTGGAAACACCATATATTTT. Its translation: CASSAMDRVSTSGNTIYF. The entire variable domain, with the rest obtained from reference TRBV9 and TRBJ1-3, is as follows: DSGVTQTPKHLITATGQRVTLRCSPRSGDLSVYWYQQSLDQGLQFLIQYYNGEERAKGNILERFSAQQFPDLHSELNLSSLELGDSALYFCASSAMDRVSTSGNTIYFGEGSWLTVV.

The chain is built from TRBV5-1 and TRBJ2-5, with D possibly matching TRBD2 (6 bases). The CDR3 length is 17 residues. Trimming pared 1 base from V and 2 bases from J, leaving 18 bases between. The germline V gene encodes CDR1 SGHRS and CDR2 YFSETQ. DNA for the CDR3: TGCGCCAGCAGCTTGAGTAGACCGGGGAGGTCACAAGAGACCCAGTACTTC. Translated: CASSLSRPGRSQETQYF. Full variable domain (rest looked up from reference TRBV5-1 and TRBJ2-5): KAGVTQTPRYLIKTRGQQVTLSCSPISGHRSVSWYQQTPGQGLQFLFEYFSETQRNKGNFPGRFSGRQFSNSRSEMNVSTLELGDSALYLCASSLSRPGRSQETQYFGPGTRLLVL.

The rearrangement joins TRBV7-2 to TRBJ1-5; tentatively, D is TRBD1 (6 bases). V gave up 1 base and J gave up 9 bases, with 13 bases separating them. CDR3 length: 14 residues. From germline, CDR1 is SGHTA and CDR2 FQGNSA. CDR3 in DNA: TGTGCCAGCAGCTTAGAACAGGGTACCATGCCCCAGCATTTT. The encoded protein is CASSLEQGTMPQHF.

CDR3 nucleotide sequence: TGTGCCAGCAGGCCCGACAGTCTCAATCAGCCCCAGCATTTT. Its protein product is CASRPDSLNQPQHF. This rearrangement joins TRBV2 to TRBJ1-5, with D possibly being TRBD1 (5 bases). Germline assignment: CDR1 SNHLY and CDR2 FYNNEI. The CDR3 length is 14 residues. With 6 bases removed from V and 3 bases from J, the gap between germline ends came to 12 bases.